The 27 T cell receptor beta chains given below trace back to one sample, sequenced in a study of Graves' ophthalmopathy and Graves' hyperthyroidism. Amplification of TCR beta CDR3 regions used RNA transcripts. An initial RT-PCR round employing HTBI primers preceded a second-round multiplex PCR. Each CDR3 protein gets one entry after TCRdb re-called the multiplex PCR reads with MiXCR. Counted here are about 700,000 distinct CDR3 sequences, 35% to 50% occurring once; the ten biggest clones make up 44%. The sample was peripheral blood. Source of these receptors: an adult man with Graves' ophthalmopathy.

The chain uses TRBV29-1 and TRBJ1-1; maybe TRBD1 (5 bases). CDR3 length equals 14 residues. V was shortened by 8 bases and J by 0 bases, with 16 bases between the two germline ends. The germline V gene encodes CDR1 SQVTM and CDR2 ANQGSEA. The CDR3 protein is CSPHGQPMNTEAFF. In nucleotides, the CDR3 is TGCAGCCCCCACGGACAACCCATGAACACTGAAGCTTTCTTT.

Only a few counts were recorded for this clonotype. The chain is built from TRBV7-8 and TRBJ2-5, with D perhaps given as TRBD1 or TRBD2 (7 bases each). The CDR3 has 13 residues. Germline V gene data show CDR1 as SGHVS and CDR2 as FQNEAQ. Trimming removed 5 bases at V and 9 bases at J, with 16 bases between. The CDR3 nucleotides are TGTGCCAGCAGCGCAGGGGGGGGTCAGCCCCAGTACTTC. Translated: CASSAGGGQPQYF.

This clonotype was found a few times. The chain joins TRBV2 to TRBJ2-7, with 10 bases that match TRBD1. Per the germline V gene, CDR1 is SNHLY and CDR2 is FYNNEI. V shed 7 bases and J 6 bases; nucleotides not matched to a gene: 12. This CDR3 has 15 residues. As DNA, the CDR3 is TGTGCCAGCACCATAGAGCCGGGACAGGGGACCGAGCAGTACTTC. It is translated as CASTIEPGQGTEQYF.

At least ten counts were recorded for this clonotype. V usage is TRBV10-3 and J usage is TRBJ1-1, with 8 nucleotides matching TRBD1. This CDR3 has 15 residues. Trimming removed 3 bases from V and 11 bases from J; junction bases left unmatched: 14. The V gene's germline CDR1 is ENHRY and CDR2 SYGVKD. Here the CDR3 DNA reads TGTGCCATCAGTGAACCGGGACAGGAAAGATCTAAGGCTTTCTTT. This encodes CAISEPGQERSKAFF.

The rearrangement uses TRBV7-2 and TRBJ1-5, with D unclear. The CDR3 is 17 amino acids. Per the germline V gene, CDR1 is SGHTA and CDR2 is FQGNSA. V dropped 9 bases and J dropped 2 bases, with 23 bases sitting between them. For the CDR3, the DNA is TGTGCCAGTAGTATTTTGGTGGGTGGAGCCCGCAATCAGCCCCAGCATTTT. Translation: CASSILVGGARNQPQHF.

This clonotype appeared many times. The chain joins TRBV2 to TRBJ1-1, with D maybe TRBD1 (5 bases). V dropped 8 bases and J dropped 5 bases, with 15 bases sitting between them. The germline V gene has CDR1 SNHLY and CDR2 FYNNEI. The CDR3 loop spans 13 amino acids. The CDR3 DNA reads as TGTGCCAGCCGACGGGGGGAGGATACTGAAGCTTTCTTT. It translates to CASRRGEDTEAFF. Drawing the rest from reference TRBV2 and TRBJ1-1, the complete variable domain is EPEVTQTPSHQVTQMGQEVILRCVPISNHLYFYWYRQILGQKVEFLVSFYNNEISEKSEIFDDQFSVERPDGSNFTLKIRSTKLEDSAMYFCASRRGEDTEAFFGQGTRLTVV.

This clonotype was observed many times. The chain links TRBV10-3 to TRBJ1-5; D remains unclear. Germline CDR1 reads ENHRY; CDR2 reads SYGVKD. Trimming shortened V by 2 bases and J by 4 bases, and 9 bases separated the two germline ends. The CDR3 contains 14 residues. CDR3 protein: CAISEGWTNQPQHF. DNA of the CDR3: TGTGCCATCAGTGAGGGCTGGACTAATCAGCCCCAGCATTTT.

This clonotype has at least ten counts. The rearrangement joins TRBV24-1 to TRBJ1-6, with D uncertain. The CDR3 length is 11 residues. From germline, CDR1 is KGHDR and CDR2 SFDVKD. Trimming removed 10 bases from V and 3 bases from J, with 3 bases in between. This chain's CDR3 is CATHYNSPLHF. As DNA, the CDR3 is TGTGCCACTCACTATAATTCACCCCTCCACTTT.

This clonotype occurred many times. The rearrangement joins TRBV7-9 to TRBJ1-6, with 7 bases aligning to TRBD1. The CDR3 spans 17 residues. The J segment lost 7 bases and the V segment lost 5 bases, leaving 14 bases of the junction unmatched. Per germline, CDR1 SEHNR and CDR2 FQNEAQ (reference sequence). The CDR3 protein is CASSPGWQGVDNSPLHF. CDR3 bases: TGTGCCAGCAGCCCGGGTTGGCAGGGGGTGGACAATTCACCCCTCCACTTT.

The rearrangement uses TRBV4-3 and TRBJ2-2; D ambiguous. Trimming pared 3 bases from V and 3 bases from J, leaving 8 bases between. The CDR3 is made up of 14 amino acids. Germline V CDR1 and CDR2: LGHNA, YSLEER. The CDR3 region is CASSQAPDTGELFF. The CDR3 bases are TGCGCCAGCAGCCAGGCTCCTGACACCGGGGAGCTGTTTTTT.

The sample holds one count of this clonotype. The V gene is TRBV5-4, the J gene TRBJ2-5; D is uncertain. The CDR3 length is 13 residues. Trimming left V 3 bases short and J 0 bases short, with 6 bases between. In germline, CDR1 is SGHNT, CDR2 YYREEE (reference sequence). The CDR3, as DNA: TGTGCCAGCAGCTCCGAAAACCAAGAGACCCAGTACTTC. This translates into CASSSENQETQYF.

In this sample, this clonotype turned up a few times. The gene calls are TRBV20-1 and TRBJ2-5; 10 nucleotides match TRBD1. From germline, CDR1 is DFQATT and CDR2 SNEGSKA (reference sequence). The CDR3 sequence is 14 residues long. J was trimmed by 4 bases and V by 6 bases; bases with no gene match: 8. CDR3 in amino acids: CSASRRDRGETQYF. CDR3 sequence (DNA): TGCAGTGCCTCAAGGAGGGACAGGGGAGAGACCCAGTACTTC.

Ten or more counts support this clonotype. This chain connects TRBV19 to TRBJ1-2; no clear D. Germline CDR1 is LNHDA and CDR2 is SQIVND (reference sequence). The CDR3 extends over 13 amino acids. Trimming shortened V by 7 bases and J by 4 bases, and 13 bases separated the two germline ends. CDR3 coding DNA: TGTGCCAGTAAGGGAGGGAATACCTATGGCTACACCTTC. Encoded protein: CASKGGNTYGYTF.

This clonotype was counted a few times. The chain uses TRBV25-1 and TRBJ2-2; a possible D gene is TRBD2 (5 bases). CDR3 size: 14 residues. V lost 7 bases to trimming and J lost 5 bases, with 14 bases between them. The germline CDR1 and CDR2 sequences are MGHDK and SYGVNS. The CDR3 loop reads CASIPHWETGELFF. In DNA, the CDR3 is TGTGCCAGCATACCCCACTGGGAGACCGGGGAGCTGTTTTTT.

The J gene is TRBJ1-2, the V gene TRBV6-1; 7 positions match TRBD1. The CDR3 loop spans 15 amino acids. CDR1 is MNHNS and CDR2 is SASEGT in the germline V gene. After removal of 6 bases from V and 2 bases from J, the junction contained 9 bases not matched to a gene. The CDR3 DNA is TGTGCCAGCAGCCTGGGACAGAGAAACAACTATGGCTACACCTTC. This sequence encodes CASSLGQRNNYGYTF.

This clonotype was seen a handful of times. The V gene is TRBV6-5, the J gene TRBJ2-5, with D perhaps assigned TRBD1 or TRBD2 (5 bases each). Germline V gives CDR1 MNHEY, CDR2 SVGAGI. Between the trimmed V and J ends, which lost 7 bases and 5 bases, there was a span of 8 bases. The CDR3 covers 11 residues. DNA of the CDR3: TGTGCCAGCACTTGGGGGGAGACCCAGTACTTC. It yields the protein CASTWGETQYF.

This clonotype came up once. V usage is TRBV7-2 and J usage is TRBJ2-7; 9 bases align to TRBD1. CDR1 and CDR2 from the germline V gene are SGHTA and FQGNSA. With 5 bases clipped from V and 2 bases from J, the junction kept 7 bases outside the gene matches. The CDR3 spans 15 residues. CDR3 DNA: TGTGCCAGCAGCCAAGGGGGACAGGGACCCTACGAGCAGTACTTC. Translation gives CASSQGGQGPYEQYF.

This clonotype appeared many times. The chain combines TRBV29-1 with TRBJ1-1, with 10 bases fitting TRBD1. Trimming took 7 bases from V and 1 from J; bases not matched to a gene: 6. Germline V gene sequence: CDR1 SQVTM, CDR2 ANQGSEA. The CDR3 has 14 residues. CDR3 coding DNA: TGCAGCGCAGTAAGGGACAGGGGGAACACTGAAGCTTTCTTT. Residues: CSAVRDRGNTEAFF.

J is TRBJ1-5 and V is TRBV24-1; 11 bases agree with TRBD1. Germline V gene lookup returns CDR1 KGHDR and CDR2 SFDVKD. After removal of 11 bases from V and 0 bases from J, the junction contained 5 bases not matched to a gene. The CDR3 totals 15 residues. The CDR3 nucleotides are TGTGCCAGCAGGACAGGGGGCCATAGCAATCAGCCCCAGCATTTT. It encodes CASRTGGHSNQPQHF.

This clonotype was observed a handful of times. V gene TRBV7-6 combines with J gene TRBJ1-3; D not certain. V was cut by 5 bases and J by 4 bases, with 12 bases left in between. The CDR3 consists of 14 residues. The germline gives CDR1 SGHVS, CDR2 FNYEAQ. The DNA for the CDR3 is TGTGCCAGCAGCAATCCCCGGGAGGGAAACACCATATATTTT. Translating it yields CASSNPREGNTIYF.

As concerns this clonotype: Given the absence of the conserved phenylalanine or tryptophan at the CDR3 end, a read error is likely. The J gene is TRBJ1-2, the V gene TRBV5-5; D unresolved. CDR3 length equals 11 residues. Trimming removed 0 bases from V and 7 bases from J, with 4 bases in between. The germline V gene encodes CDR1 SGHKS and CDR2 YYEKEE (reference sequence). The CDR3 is CASSLGVGYTL. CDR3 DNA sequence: TGTGCCAGCAGCTTGGGGGTTGGCTACACCCTC.

CDR3 nucleotide sequence: TGTGCCAGCAGATATGAGACAGTTGAAGCTTTCTTT. Translated, it gives CASRYETVEAFF. The chain employs TRBV6-6 and TRBJ1-1, with D possibly TRBD1 on 5 matching bases. CDR3 length equals 12 residues. V shed 6 bases and J shed 7 bases, with 12 bases lying between them. Germline CDR1 reads MNHNY; CDR2 reads SVGAGI (reference sequence).

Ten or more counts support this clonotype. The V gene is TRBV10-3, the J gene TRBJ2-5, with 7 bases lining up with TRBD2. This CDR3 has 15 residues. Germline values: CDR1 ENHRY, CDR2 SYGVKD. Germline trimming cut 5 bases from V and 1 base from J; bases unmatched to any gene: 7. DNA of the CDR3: TGTGCCATCAGTCAGCCGTCGGGAGGCCAAGAGACCCAGTACTTC. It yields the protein CAISQPSGGQETQYF.

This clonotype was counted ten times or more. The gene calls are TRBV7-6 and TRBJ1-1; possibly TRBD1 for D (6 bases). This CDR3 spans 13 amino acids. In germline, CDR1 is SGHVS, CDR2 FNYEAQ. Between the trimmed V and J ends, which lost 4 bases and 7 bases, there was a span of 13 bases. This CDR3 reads CASSSRLDSEAFF. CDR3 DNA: TGTGCCAGCAGCTCTAGATTGGACAGTGAAGCTTTCTTT.

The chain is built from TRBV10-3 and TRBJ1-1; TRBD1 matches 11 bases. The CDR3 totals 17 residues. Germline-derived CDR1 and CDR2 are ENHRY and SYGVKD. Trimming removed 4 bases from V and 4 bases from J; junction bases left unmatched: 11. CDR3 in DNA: TGTGCCATCAGTGGTTGGACAGGGGGCGCAGGGGGCACTGAAGCTTTCTTT. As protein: CAISGWTGGAGGTEAFF.

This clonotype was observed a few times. The CDR3 nucleotides are TGTGCCAGCAGCTTAGATACAGGGCCTGGAAACACCATATATTTT. Amino acid sequence: CASSLDTGPGNTIYF. This chain joins TRBV7-2 and TRBJ1-3, with D perhaps TRBD1 (6 bases). The CDR3 runs 15 residues. The germline V gene encodes CDR1 SGHTA and CDR2 FQGNSA. Trimming removed 1 base from V and 2 bases from J, with 9 bases in between.

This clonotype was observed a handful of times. Here the CDR3 DNA reads TGCAGTGCTCCTAGCCGGGACAAGTCTACCGAGCAGTACTTC. Its translation: CSAPSRDKSTEQYF. The rearrangement uses TRBV20-1 and TRBJ2-7, with a tentative D call TRBD1 (6 bases). The CDR3 loop spans 14 amino acids. V was shortened by 5 bases and J by 6 bases, with 20 bases between the two germline ends. From germline, CDR1 is DFQATT and CDR2 SNEGSKA (reference sequence).